The rows below give T cell receptor beta chains drawn from one sample of a study of blood T cell repertoires in COVID-19. Some clones are missing from TCRdb's copy, which holds only in-frame ones; the method was immunoSEQ multiplex PCR. The data contain approximately 300,000 clones, more than 85% of them seen just once; the ten biggest clones take up about 18%. The sample comprised PBMCs or T cells enriched from blood (not recorded which). The receptors stem from a woman aged 25-40 years who had recovered from COVID-19. The CDR3 runs from the conserved cysteine through the conserved F or W. Each record gives: J gene, clone size, V gene, D gene, CDR3 protein, CDR3 DNA. The D gene is left open where the match is weak. Expanded clones get a size class; other rows say once, few or many, or leave the size out.

j_gene: TRBJ1-4
abundance: .
v_gene: TRBV4-1
d_gene: .
CDR3aa: CASSQGAGTLTEKLFF
CDR3nt: TGCGCCAGCAGCCAAGGGGCCGGGACTCTTACTGAAAAACTGTTTTTT

j_gene: TRBJ1-3
abundance: .
v_gene: TRBV11-3
d_gene: .
CDR3aa: CASSQRGYGSGNTIYF
CDR3nt: TGTGCCAGCAGCCAGAGAGGGTATGGATCTGGAAACACCATATATTTT

j_gene: TRBJ1-2
abundance: once
v_gene: TRBV18
d_gene: .
CDR3aa: CASSPPNTQGGYGYTF
CDR3nt: TGTGCCAGCTCACCACCGAATACTCAGGGCGGCTATGGCTACACCTTC

j_gene: TRBJ2-5
abundance: .
v_gene: TRBV3-1/TRBV3-2
d_gene: .
CDR3aa: CASSQIEGWETQYF
CDR3nt: TGTGCCAGCAGCCAAATCGAGGGATGGGAGACCCAGTACTTC

j_gene: TRBJ2-5
abundance: .
v_gene: TRBV9
d_gene: TRBD2
CDR3aa: CASSVAAGGLPPGTQYF
CDR3nt: TGTGCCAGCAGCGTAGCAGCGGGGGGACTACCCCCCGGGACCCAGTACTTC

j_gene: TRBJ1-1
abundance: once
v_gene: TRBV6-5
d_gene: TRBD1
CDR3aa: CASSNRPGTVEAFF
CDR3nt: TGTGCCAGCAGTAACAGACCCGGGACAGTTGAAGCTTTCTTT

j_gene: TRBJ2-2
abundance: .
v_gene: TRBV19
d_gene: .
CDR3aa: CATRLSGLRTGELFF
CDR3nt: TGTGCCACACGTTTGTCAGGTCTTCGGACCGGGGAGCTGTTTTTT

j_gene: TRBJ1-2
abundance: .
v_gene: TRBV14
d_gene: .
CDR3aa: CASSQDLLYGYTF
CDR3nt: TGTGCCAGCAGCCAAGATCTGTTGTATGGCTACACCTTC

j_gene: TRBJ2-5
abundance: .
v_gene: TRBV3-1/TRBV3-2
d_gene: .
CDR3aa: CASSQARETQYF
CDR3nt: TGTGCCAGCAGCCAAGCTAGGGAGACCCAGTACTTC

j_gene: TRBJ2-7
abundance: .
v_gene: TRBV30
d_gene: TRBD2
CDR3aa: CAWSGPTLRGGFYEQYF
CDR3nt: TGTGCCTGGAGTGGACCGACCTTGCGGGGGGGCTTTTACGAGCAGTACTTC

j_gene: TRBJ1-1
abundance: .
v_gene: TRBV28
d_gene: .
CDR3aa: CASSLNQNTEAFF
CDR3nt: TGTGCCAGCAGCCTAAATCAAAACACTGAAGCTTTCTTT

j_gene: TRBJ1-4
abundance: .
v_gene: TRBV7-9
d_gene: .
CDR3aa: CASSPGVATNEKLFF
CDR3nt: TGTGCCAGCAGCCCAGGTGTTGCAACTAATGAAAAACTGTTTTTT

j_gene: TRBJ1-2
abundance: .
v_gene: TRBV6-5
d_gene: .
CDR3aa: CASSQPGGGYTF
CDR3nt: TGTGCCAGCAGTCAACCGGGAGGTGGCTACACCTTC

j_gene: TRBJ2-7
abundance: .
v_gene: TRBV7-6
d_gene: .
CDR3aa: CASSLTSPSPRPYEQYF
CDR3nt: TGTGCCAGCAGCTTAACCTCACCTAGCCCGCGTCCCTACGAGCAGTACTTC

j_gene: TRBJ2-1
abundance: .
v_gene: TRBV7-6
d_gene: .
CDR3aa: CASSPSGILTYNEQFF
CDR3nt: TGTGCCAGCAGCCCATCGGGGATTTTAACTTACAATGAGCAGTTCTTC

j_gene: TRBJ1-2
abundance: once
v_gene: TRBV12-3/TRBV12-4
d_gene: TRBD1
CDR3aa: CASSLGQNYGYTF
CDR3nt: TGTGCCAGCAGCCTGGGACAGAACTATGGCTACACCTTC

j_gene: TRBJ1-2
abundance: .
v_gene: TRBV10-3
d_gene: .
CDR3aa: CAISAGRGGYTF
CDR3nt: TGTGCCATCAGTGCAGGTCGTGGTGGCTACACCTTC

j_gene: TRBJ2-7
abundance: .
v_gene: TRBV28
d_gene: .
CDR3aa: CASSFGLPLVSLYEQYF
CDR3nt: TGTGCCAGCAGTTTCGGACTACCACTAGTAAGCCTCTACGAGCAGTACTTC

j_gene: TRBJ1-5
abundance: .
v_gene: TRBV27
d_gene: .
CDR3aa: CAAGEAGNQPQHF
CDR3nt: TGTGCCGCTGGGGAGGCAGGGAATCAGCCCCAGCATTTT

j_gene: TRBJ2-7
abundance: .
v_gene: TRBV4-1
d_gene: TRBD2
CDR3aa: CASSQPTSGVYEQYF
CDR3nt: TGCGCCAGCAGCCAACCGACTAGCGGGGTTTACGAGCAGTACTTC

j_gene: TRBJ2-7
abundance: .
v_gene: TRBV6-4
d_gene: TRBD1
CDR3aa: CAGNWDRAHEQYF
CDR3nt: TGTGCCGGCAATTGGGACAGGGCACACGAGCAGTACTTC

j_gene: TRBJ1-1
abundance: .
v_gene: TRBV19
d_gene: .
CDR3aa: CASSMGRLNTEAFF
CDR3nt: TGTGCCAGTAGTATGGGCAGGCTGAACACTGAAGCTTTCTTT

j_gene: TRBJ2-2
abundance: .
v_gene: TRBV2
d_gene: TRBD1
CDR3aa: CASRRAIPGQPSTPGELFF
CDR3nt: TGTGCCAGCAGACGTGCCATTCCGGGACAGCCCTCGACACCGGGGGAGCTGTTTTTT

j_gene: TRBJ2-7
abundance: .
v_gene: TRBV27
d_gene: .
CDR3aa: CASSFGGLGPYEQYF
CDR3nt: TGTGCCAGCTCTTTTGGGGGCCTAGGCCCCTACGAGCAGTACTTC

j_gene: TRBJ2-3
abundance: .
v_gene: TRBV28
d_gene: TRBD1
CDR3aa: CASSSGQGYTDTQYF
CDR3nt: TGTGCCAGCAGTTCAGGACAGGGTTACACAGATACGCAGTATTTT

j_gene: TRBJ1-1
abundance: .
v_gene: TRBV6-5
d_gene: .
CDR3aa: CASSYRRNTEAFF
CDR3nt: TGTGCCAGCAGTTATCGGAGAAACACTGAAGCTTTCTTT

j_gene: TRBJ2-5
abundance: .
v_gene: TRBV28
d_gene: TRBD1
CDR3aa: CARGDRQETQYF
CDR3nt: TGTGCCAGGGGGGACAGACAAGAGACCCAGTACTTC

j_gene: TRBJ1-5
abundance: once
v_gene: TRBV3-1/TRBV3-2
d_gene: .
CDR3aa: CASSQDGGRQPQHF
CDR3nt: TGTGCCAGCAGCCAAGATGGAGGGCGGCAGCCCCAGCATTTT

j_gene: TRBJ1-2
abundance: .
v_gene: TRBV19
d_gene: .
CDR3aa: CASSIQGMRGYTF
CDR3nt: TGTGCCAGTAGTATTCAGGGTATGCGGGGCTACACCTTC

j_gene: TRBJ1-2
abundance: once
v_gene: TRBV27
d_gene: .
CDR3aa: CASGKEGTNYGYTF
CDR3nt: TGTGCCAGCGGCAAGGAGGGAACGAACTATGGCTACACCTTC

j_gene: TRBJ2-2
abundance: .
v_gene: TRBV9
d_gene: .
CDR3aa: CASSVGPLGPGELFF
CDR3nt: TGTGCCAGCAGCGTAGGTCCTCTGGGCCCCGGGGAGCTGTTTTTT

j_gene: TRBJ1-4
abundance: .
v_gene: TRBV9
d_gene: .
CDR3aa: CASSTEGGGNEKLFF
CDR3nt: TGTGCCAGCAGCACCGAAGGGGGGGGGAACGAAAAACTGTTTTTT

j_gene: TRBJ1-3
abundance: .
v_gene: TRBV7-7
d_gene: .
CDR3aa: CASSLGGGTGNTIYF
CDR3nt: TGTGCTAGCAGCTTAGGAGGGGGAACTGGAAACACCATATATTTT

j_gene: TRBJ1-2
abundance: .
v_gene: TRBV28
d_gene: .
CDR3aa: CASSLSGRGDGYTF
CDR3nt: TGTGCCAGCAGTTTATCTGGCAGGGGAGACGGCTACACCTTC

j_gene: TRBJ2-7
abundance: once
v_gene: TRBV18
d_gene: .
CDR3aa: CASSSAGHEQYF
CDR3nt: TGTGCCAGCTCCTCTGCGGGCCACGAGCAGTACTTC

j_gene: TRBJ1-1
abundance: once
v_gene: TRBV19
d_gene: .
CDR3aa: CASTRGGNVGTEAFF
CDR3nt: TGTGCCAGTACAAGGGGGGGTAACGTGGGCACTGAAGCTTTCTTT

j_gene: TRBJ1-1
abundance: .
v_gene: TRBV28
d_gene: TRBD1
CDR3aa: CASSSPGGWGAFF
CDR3nt: TGTGCCAGCAGTTCCCCAGGGGGCTGGGGAGCTTTCTTT

j_gene: TRBJ1-6
abundance: .
v_gene: TRBV2
d_gene: .
CDR3aa: CASSSRVESPLHF
CDR3nt: TGTGCCAGCAGTAGCCGGGTAGAGTCACCCCTCCACTTT

j_gene: TRBJ1-1
abundance: .
v_gene: TRBV28
d_gene: TRBD1
CDR3aa: CASTQQTGGQGAFF
CDR3nt: TGTGCCAGCACCCAACAAACGGGGGGACAGGGGGCTTTCTTT

j_gene: TRBJ2-7
abundance: .
v_gene: TRBV28
d_gene: TRBD2
CDR3aa: CASTQSGAPYEQYF
CDR3nt: TGTGCCAGCACACAAAGCGGGGCCCCCTACGAGCAGTACTTC

j_gene: TRBJ1-4
abundance: .
v_gene: TRBV11-2
d_gene: .
CDR3aa: CASSLLLQGNEKLFF
CDR3nt: TGTGCCAGCAGCTTACTTCTGCAGGGGAATGAAAAACTGTTTTTT

j_gene: TRBJ1-6
abundance: .
v_gene: TRBV3-1/TRBV3-2
d_gene: TRBD1
CDR3aa: CASSPGQGKNSPLHF
CDR3nt: TGTGCCAGCAGTCCGGGACAGGGGAAGAATTCACCCCTCCACTTT

j_gene: TRBJ2-3
abundance: .
v_gene: TRBV5-1
d_gene: TRBD2
CDR3aa: CASRHPPGLAGSSTDTQYF
CDR3nt: TGCGCCAGCAGACACCCTCCGGGACTAGCGGGCTCCAGCACAGATACGCAGTATTTT

j_gene: TRBJ2-5
abundance: once
v_gene: TRBV5-4
d_gene: TRBD2
CDR3aa: CASSPGTSGAEETQYF
CDR3nt: TGTGCCAGCAGCCCGGGGACTAGCGGGGCCGAAGAGACCCAGTACTTC

j_gene: TRBJ2-3
abundance: once
v_gene: TRBV21-1
d_gene: .
CDR3aa: CASSWGGKADTQYF
CDR3nt: TGTGCCAGCAGCTGGGGCGGGAAAGCAGATACGCAGTATTTT

j_gene: TRBJ2-1
abundance: .
v_gene: TRBV9
d_gene: .
CDR3aa: CASSVAGNEQFF
CDR3nt: TGTGCCAGCAGCGTAGCGGGAAATGAGCAGTTCTTC

j_gene: TRBJ2-3
abundance: .
v_gene: TRBV6-2/TRBV6-3
d_gene: TRBD2
CDR3aa: CASSYPNSGGTDTQYF
CDR3nt: TGTGCCAGCAGTTACCCGAACAGCGGGGGCACAGATACGCAGTATTTT

j_gene: TRBJ2-7
abundance: .
v_gene: TRBV6-5
d_gene: .
CDR3aa: CASSYSLAGAYEQYF
CDR3nt: TGTGCCAGCAGTTACTCCCTGGCAGGGGCCTACGAGCAGTACTTC

j_gene: TRBJ1-4
abundance: .
v_gene: TRBV6-6
d_gene: .
CDR3aa: CASSYSSYATNEKLFF
CDR3nt: TGTGCCAGCAGTTACTCATCGTATGCAACTAATGAAAAACTGTTTTTT

j_gene: TRBJ1-5
abundance: .
v_gene: TRBV4-1
d_gene: .
CDR3aa: CASSQYHGQSNQPQHF
CDR3nt: TGCGCCAGCAGCCAATATCACGGACAGAGCAATCAGCCCCAGCATTTT

j_gene: TRBJ2-7
abundance: .
v_gene: TRBV27
d_gene: TRBD2
CDR3aa: CASSVFPATSGGYEQYF
CDR3nt: TGTGCCAGCAGCGTCTTTCCCGCGACTAGCGGGGGCTACGAGCAGTACTTC

j_gene: TRBJ2-4
abundance: .
v_gene: TRBV28
d_gene: TRBD1
CDR3aa: CASSGTGLGGLAKNIQYF
CDR3nt: TGTGCCAGCAGTGGGACAGGGCTAGGGGGGCTAGCCAAAAACATTCAGTACTTC

j_gene: TRBJ2-5
abundance: .
v_gene: TRBV4-1
d_gene: TRBD2
CDR3aa: CASSQDMGLAGGQETQYF
CDR3nt: TGCGCCAGCAGCCAAGATATGGGACTAGCGGGGGGCCAAGAGACCCAGTACTTC

j_gene: TRBJ1-5
abundance: .
v_gene: TRBV28
d_gene: .
CDR3aa: CASLDWVNSNQPQHF
CDR3nt: TGTGCCAGCCTCGACTGGGTAAATAGCAATCAGCCCCAGCATTTT

j_gene: TRBJ2-7
abundance: once
v_gene: TRBV6-5
d_gene: .
CDR3aa: CASSLRGTAYEQYF
CDR3nt: TGTGCCAGCAGTTTAAGGGGAACGGCCTACGAGCAGTACTTC

j_gene: TRBJ2-4
abundance: .
v_gene: TRBV19
d_gene: .
CDR3aa: CASSNEGNIQYF
CDR3nt: TGTGCCAGTAGTAATGAGGGAAACATTCAGTACTTC

j_gene: TRBJ1-2
abundance: .
v_gene: TRBV28
d_gene: TRBD1
CDR3aa: CASTPTTGGRGYTF
CDR3nt: TGTGCCAGCACCCCCACGACAGGGGGCCGGGGCTACACCTTC

j_gene: TRBJ2-3
abundance: .
v_gene: TRBV11-3
d_gene: .
CDR3aa: CASSLGAGLDTQYF
CDR3nt: TGTGCCAGCAGCTTAGGGGCCGGATTAGATACGCAGTATTTT

j_gene: TRBJ2-1
abundance: .
v_gene: TRBV7-2
d_gene: .
CDR3aa: CASSRVLGGYNEQFF
CDR3nt: TGTGCCAGCAGCCGGGTCCTTGGGGGGTACAATGAGCAGTTCTTC